Included here is one T cell receptor (beta chain) sequence, with context. Sequencing targeted TCR beta in blood CD8+ and CD4+ T cells. Isolation of CD8+ and CD4+ T cells was performed negatively, whereas enrichment of TEMRA cells was done by FACS. The data were taken from a study of CD8 T cells in Susac syndrome. The CDR3 runs 14 residues. CDR1 is SGHTA, CDR2 FQGNSA, per germline. The ends were cut back, 5 bases at V and 6 bases at J, with 15 bases in the middle. Roughly 0.45 to 1 ug RNA was reverse transcribed with random hexamers. It was immunoSEQ multiplex PCR that amplified TCR beta CDR3 across 54 Vbeta and 13 Jbeta. TCRdb re-called the immunoSEQ multiplex PCR reads through MiXCR, storing one row per CDR3 protein. The sample records 100,000 or so distinct CDR3 sequences, about nine tenths being singletons.

Sequencing input: CD4+ T cells from PBMCs. V and J are TRBV7-2 and TRBJ2-3; D assignment may be TRBD1 or TRBD2 (5 bases each). This clonotype originated in a human donor in good health. CDR3: CASSTTRGADTQYF. The DNA for the CDR3 is TGTGCCAGCAGCACGACGAGGGGCGCGGATACGCAGTATTTT.